This paragraph reports one T cell receptor beta chain. The target antigen is unknown. This sample was included in a study of beta chain features in type 1 diabetes. Study outcomes and limitations: VDJ junctions from type 1 diabetes patients carried fewer insertions and larger deletions.

The authors reverse transcribed all of the isolated RNA, so sequencing captured expressed TCRB transcripts. Profiling relied on immunoSEQ multiplex PCR, and the TCRdb table lists in-frame clones only, not all of them. The sample includes over 500,000 clones, roughly a sixth seen only once; the top ten take around 0.095%. Germline V gives CDR1 LNHDA, CDR2 SQIVND (reference sequence). The V and J ends lost 2 bases and 0 bases respectively, with 14 bases between them. CDR3 length equals 18 residues. Sequencing was carried out using naive CD4+ T cells from blood. This sequence was found in a man younger than 35 in good health. The chain employs TRBV19 and TRBJ2-6; D is possibly TRBD2 (5 bases). CDR3 in amino acids: CASSIYLRRSSGANVLTF. As DNA, the CDR3 is TGTGCCAGTAGTATATACCTCCGGAGGAGCTCTGGGGCCAACGTCCTGACTTTC.